This passage covers 22 T cell receptor beta chains from one sample sequenced in a study of read filtering for tumor transcriptome and immune sequencing (dated by TCRdb to between 2020 and 2021). TCRdb names Illumina HiSeq 4000 as the instrument used. Starting from roughly 440 ng RNA, TCR libraries were constructed with the Immunoverse kit using molecular barcoded adaptors that cover the alpha/delta and beta/gamma chains. TCRdb itself trimmed the public reads at Q25 with fastp, ran MiXCR and retained productive beta chains. Every CDR3 protein is listed once, alongside the most common genes and DNA of its rows. For this sample there are around 130,000 distinct CDR3 sequences; roughly 13% appear just once. The top ten hold just under 8.5% of the sample. The specimen sequenced was a population of CD138-negative cells sorted from bone marrow. According to the study, the label for this sample's cell subset or site signals: bone marrow mononuclear cells depleted of CD138+ plasma/myeloma cells by negative magnetic selection. These receptor sequences come from a donor over 35 with multiple myeloma.

This clonotype was detected many times. This chain uses TRBV12-3 or TRBV12-4 with TRBJ1-6; perhaps TRBD1 as D (6 bases). The CDR3 is 16 amino acids. Trimming shortened V by 8 bases and J by 8 bases, and 22 bases separated the two germline ends. In DNA form, the CDR3 reads TGTGCCAGCTGTCGTCGTCAGGGCAGGGGTGATTCACCCCTCCACTTT. Translating it yields CASCRRQGRGDSPLHF.

V gene TRBV5-4 combines with J gene TRBJ1-6, with D unclear. In germline, CDR1 is SGHNT, CDR2 YYREEE (reference sequence). Between the trimmed V and J ends, which lost 6 bases and 10 bases, there was a span of 17 bases. This CDR3 contains 14 residues. The CDR3 coding sequence is TGTGCCAGCAACCGATATGACCGGGAATCACCCCTCCACTTT. Translated, it gives CASNRYDRESPLHF.

This clonotype showed up many times. The chain recombines TRBV7-8 with TRBJ2-7; TRBD1 is a possible D gene (5 bases). The CDR3 is 16 residues long. The germline V and J ends were trimmed by 3 bases and 7 bases, with 22 bases remaining between them. CDR1 and CDR2 (germline): SGHVS, FQNEAQ. CDR3: CASSLGRHILSGEQYF. Here the CDR3 DNA reads TGTGCCAGCAGCTTGGGCCGACACATCCTTTCAGGGGAGCAGTACTTC.

This clonotype was observed many times. V gene TRBV7-2 combines with J gene TRBJ2-1; the match to TRBD2 covers 10 bases. The CDR3 covers 13 residues. The V gene's germline CDR1 is SGHTA and CDR2 FQGNSA. Losses at the gene ends were 5 bases for V and 15 bases for J; bases not matched to a gene: 10. The CDR3 region is CASSGAGTSVPFF. In nucleotides, the CDR3 is TGTGCCAGCAGCGGAGCGGGGACTAGCGTTCCGTTCTTC.

The J gene is TRBJ2-7, the V gene TRBV18, with D tentatively TRBD2 (5 bases). CDR1 and CDR2 from the germline V gene are KGHSH and LQKENI. The CDR3 extends over 14 amino acids. V lost 0 bases and J lost 6, with 12 bases in between. As DNA, the CDR3 is TGTGCCAGCTCACCACCGGCCCCGGCGGGCGAGCAGTACTTC. Translating it yields CASSPPAPAGEQYF. Looking up the rest from reference TRBV18 and TRBJ2-7 gives the full variable domain: NAGVMQNPRHLVRRRGQEARLRCSPMKGHSHVYWYRQLPEEGLKFMVYLQKENIIDESGMPKERFSAEFPKEGPSILRIQQVVRGDSAAYFCASSPPAPAGEQYFGPGTRLTVT.

Only a few counts were recorded for this clonotype. J is TRBJ2-7 and V is TRBV30, with TRBD1 matching 7 bases. Germline V gives CDR1 GTSNPN, CDR2 SVGIG (reference sequence). The CDR3 sequence is 14 residues long. V was pared by 4 bases and J by 0 bases, with 6 bases of the junction left unmatched. The CDR3 sequence is CAWNSQGPSYEQYF. Here the CDR3 DNA reads TGTGCCTGGAACTCACAGGGGCCCTCCTACGAGCAGTACTTC.

The CDR3 bases are TGTGCCAGCAGCCAAGATGCGGGAGAGGGACCAGATACGCAGTATTTT. Protein product: CASSQDAGEGPDTQYF. The chain couples TRBV4-2 to TRBJ2-3; TRBD2 aligns across 7 bases. Looked up from germline, CDR1 is LGHNA and CDR2 is YNFKEQ. V shed 0 bases and J 4 bases; nucleotides not matched to a gene: 7. The CDR3 runs 16 residues.

Ten or more counts support this clonotype. CDR3 in DNA: TGTGCCATCAGACCCGACAGGGGGGTGGACAATGAGCAGTTCTTC. Encoded protein: CAIRPDRGVDNEQFF. The gene calls are TRBV10-3 and TRBJ2-1, with 9 bases fitting TRBD1. V lost 6 bases and J lost 5; bases outside the gene matches: 8. There are 15 residues in the CDR3. Germline CDR1 and CDR2: ENHRY and SYGVKD.

This clonotype appeared many times. V and J are TRBV3-1 and TRBJ2-7; TRBD2 agrees at 14 bases. CDR3 length: 15 amino acids. Trimming at V came to 4 bases and at J to 2 bases, leaving 1 base not matched to a gene. CDR1 and CDR2 from the germline V gene are LGHDT and YNNKEL (reference sequence). CDR3 loop: CASSRTSGRTYEQYF. The CDR3 DNA follows: TGTGCCAGCAGCCGGACTAGCGGGAGGACCTACGAGCAGTACTTC.

Ten or more counts support this clonotype. The chain links TRBV7-9 to TRBJ2-7, with a possible D match to TRBD2 (5 bases). Trimming removed 5 bases from V and 3 bases from J, with 11 bases in between. CDR3 length: 13 residues. CDR1 and CDR2 from the germline V gene are SEHNR and FQNEAQ (reference sequence). CDR3 in DNA: TGTGCCAGCAGCCCCGGACTCTACTACGAGCAGTACTTC. It encodes CASSPGLYYEQYF.

V usage is TRBV27 and J usage is TRBJ1-3, with TRBD1 matching over 9 bases. Per the germline V gene, CDR1 is MNHEY and CDR2 is SMNVEV (reference sequence). V lost 6 bases, J lost 4 bases, and 4 bases stayed unmatched. The CDR3 sequence is 14 residues long. As DNA, the CDR3 is TGTGCCAGCAGCAGGACAGGGGTAGGAAACACCATATATTTT. Protein sequence: CASSRTGVGNTIYF.

In nucleotides, the CDR3 is TGCAGTGTTCCCAGGGACGATCGAGGGGGTGAGCAGTTCTTC. Encoded protein: CSVPRDDRGGEQFF. V gene TRBV20-1 combines with J gene TRBJ2-1, with D maybe TRBD1 (6 bases). The CDR3 extends over 14 amino acids. Germline V CDR1 and CDR2: DFQATT, SNEGSKA (reference sequence). V lost 7 bases, J lost 9 bases, and 22 bases lay in between.

In this sample, this clonotype turned up many times. The chain carries TRBV4-1 and TRBJ2-7, with D tentatively TRBD2 (5 bases). The germline CDR1 and CDR2 sequences are MGHRA and YSYEKL. Deletions cut 3 bases from V and 0 bases from J, with 12 bases between. This CDR3 contains 15 residues. As DNA, the CDR3 is TGCGCCAGCAGCCAGGGGAGTCCAGCCTCCTACGAGCAGTACTTC. Encoded protein: CASSQGSPASYEQYF.

A remark on this clonotype: It may be a read error: a sequence one base away is much more abundant. The gene calls are TRBV5-6 and TRBJ2-1, with TRBD2 matching 12 bases. CDR1 and CDR2 from the germline V gene are SGHDT and YYEEEE. The CDR3 has 15 amino acids. In DNA form, the CDR3 reads TGTGCCTGCAGCCTAGGACTAGCGGGGAACAATGAGCAGTTCTTC. Translated, it gives CACSLGLAGNNEQFF. The complete variable domain, with remaining parts taken from reference TRBV5-6 and TRBJ2-1, reads DAGVTQSPTHLIKTRGQQVTLRCSPKSGHDTVSWYQQALGQGPQFIFQYYEEEERQRGNFPDRFSGHQFPNYSSELNVNALLLGDSALYLCACSLGLAGNNEQFFGPGTRLTVL.

This clonotype has a count of ten or more. The V call is TRBV15, the J call TRBJ1-1; no firm D call. This CDR3 contains 18 residues. Germline values: CDR1 LNHNV, CDR2 YYDKDF (reference sequence). Trimming stripped 0 bases from V and 1 base from J, with 18 bases between. In DNA form, the CDR3 reads TGTGCCACCAGCAGAGATCCACGGGTGTACTGGGCGAACACTGAAGCTTTCTTT. Residues: CATSRDPRVYWANTEAFF.

Details on this clonotype: A much larger clone is a single base away; this may be a read error. The chain employs TRBV12-3 or TRBV12-4 and TRBJ2-1; D is unclear. This CDR3 is built from 15 residues. The CDR3 bases are TGTGCCAGCAGCCCGGCTAGAAGGGCTTACAATGGGCAGTTCTTC. It encodes CASSPARRAYNGQFF.

In its sample, this clonotype was seen many times. The chain recombines TRBV29-1 with TRBJ2-7; unclear D gene. V was clipped by 5 bases and J by 0 bases, with 14 bases between them. Germline V gene lookup returns CDR1 SQVTM and CDR2 ANQGSEA. The CDR3 sequence is 14 residues long. The CDR3 nucleotides read TGCAGCGTTAGACGGCGTGTAAGCTCCTACGAGCAGTACTTC. Amino acids: CSVRRRVSSYEQYF.

At least ten counts were recorded for this clonotype. V and J are TRBV6-2 or TRBV6-3 and TRBJ2-6, with TRBD1 identical over 8 bases. Germline values: CDR1 MNHEY, CDR2 SVGEGT. This CDR3 is 16 amino acids long. The trim removed 0 bases at V and 2 bases at J, leaving 0 bases unmatched. The chain's CDR3 is CASSYSTGAGANVLTF. The CDR3, as DNA: TGTGCCAGCAGTTACTCGACAGGGGCTGGGGCCAACGTCCTGACTTTC.

At least ten counts were recorded for this clonotype. The CDR3 nucleotides read TGTGCCATCAGTGAATCGGCCCGAGGGGAGCAGTACTTC. It translates to CAISESARGEQYF. The rearrangement uses TRBV10-3 and TRBJ2-7, with D perhaps matching TRBD2 (5 bases). This CDR3 spans 13 amino acids. V lost 3 bases, J lost 7 bases, and 13 bases lay in between. Germline V gives CDR1 ENHRY, CDR2 SYGVKD.

This clonotype has only a few counts. Given a much more abundant clone one base away, this may be a read error. This chain connects TRBV27 to TRBJ2-3; possible D gene TRBD2, 5 bases. Per germline, CDR1 MNHEY and CDR2 SMNVEV (reference sequence). The CDR3 runs 14 residues. The chain's CDR3 is CASTLTTNTDTQCF. In DNA form, the CDR3 reads TGTGCCAGCACTCTGACTACCAACACAGATACGCAGTGTTTT.

The sample holds many counts of this clonotype. V is TRBV2 and J is TRBJ1-5; D is unclear. The CDR3 sequence is 13 residues long. V lost 6 bases and J 5 bases, leaving 11 bases between the germline ends. CDR1 and CDR2 from the germline V gene are SNHLY and FYNNEI. The CDR3 is CASSPLLHQPQHF. The CDR3, as DNA: TGTGCCAGCAGCCCGCTCCTGCATCAGCCCCAGCATTTT.

Many counts were recorded for this clonotype. The J gene is TRBJ2-1, the V gene TRBV3-1, with D perhaps TRBD1 or TRBD2 (5 bases each). Germline V lookup: CDR1 LGHDT, CDR2 YNNKEL (reference sequence). The CDR3 loop spans 12 amino acids. Deletions cut 4 bases from V and 12 bases from J, with 13 bases between. The CDR3 DNA follows: TGTGCCAGCAGCCTGCTAGGGGAGCTGCAGTTCTTC. This encodes CASSLLGELQFF.